Listed here are 18 T cell receptor beta chains from one sample, sequenced in a study of blood T cell repertoires in COVID-19. Some clones are missing from TCRdb's copy, which holds only in-frame ones; the method was immunoSEQ multiplex PCR. The sample consists of tens of thousands of clones, approximately 80% of them appearing once. The sequenced sample consisted of peripheral blood. The receptors shown here come from a man aged 55 to 70 with acute or convalescent COVID-19.

The chain employs TRBV11-2 and TRBJ2-3, with 8 bases aligning to TRBD2. This CDR3 has 17 residues. The germline V gene encodes CDR1 SGHAT and CDR2 FQNNGV. Germline trimming cut 5 bases from V and 4 bases from J; bases unmatched to any gene: 14. DNA of the CDR3: TGTGCCAGCAGCCCCAACGGTGCCAGCGGGGGTGCAGATACGCAGTATTTT. Translation: CASSPNGASGGADTQYF.

This chain joins TRBV11-2 and TRBJ2-5, with D possibly TRBD2 on 6 matching bases. Trimming removed 5 bases from V and 2 bases from J, with 12 bases in between. The CDR3 spans 14 residues. The V gene's germline CDR1 is SGHAT and CDR2 FQNNGV. CDR3 bases: TGTGCCAGCAGCCTCAGACGGGAGCAAGAGACCCAGTACTTC. It codes for CASSLRREQETQYF.

This chain joins TRBV11-1 and TRBJ1-2; perhaps TRBD1 as D (6 bases). V was clipped by 6 bases and J by 7 bases, with 12 bases between them. Germline CDR1 and CDR2: SGHAT and FQDESV (reference sequence). The CDR3 runs 12 residues. The CDR3 nucleotides read TGTGCCAGCAGTCAGGGGAGTCGTGGCTACACCTTC. This gives the protein CASSQGSRGYTF.

The chain recombines TRBV5-1 with TRBJ2-3; 10 bases map to TRBD2. The length of the CDR3 is 17 residues. V was pared by 0 bases and J by 7 bases, with 11 bases of the junction left unmatched. Germline CDR1 reads SGHRS; CDR2 reads YFSETQ. The CDR3 bases are TGCGCCAGCAGCTTGGCCTCGGCTAGCGGGGGCACGAATACGCAGTATTTT. It translates to CASSLASASGGTNTQYF.

The chain is built from TRBV23-1 and TRBJ2-1, with 7 bases fitting TRBD2. TRBV23-1 is placed among ORFs of uncertain function. The CDR3 runs to 15 residues. Trimming removed 0 bases from V and 7 bases from J; junction bases left unmatched: 6. This chain's CDR3 is CASSQSKRGWNEQFF. The CDR3 region has the DNA TGCGCCAGCAGTCAATCCAAGCGGGGTTGGAATGAGCAGTTCTTC.

The chain recombines TRBV16 with TRBJ1-5; no clear D gene. The V and J ends lost 0 bases and 9 bases respectively, with 18 bases between them. This CDR3 has 16 residues. CDR1 is KGHSY, CDR2 FQNENV, per germline. The CDR3 DNA follows: TGTGCCAGCAGCCAATCTGCCCAGCGCCTGCCGACGCCCCAGCATTTT. Its protein product is CASSQSAQRLPTPQHF.

The V call is TRBV4-2, the J call TRBJ2-1; 8 nucleotides align to TRBD2. Germline V gene lookup returns CDR1 LGHNA and CDR2 YNFKEQ. The length of the CDR3 is 15 residues. Trimming removed 4 bases from V and 0 bases from J; junction bases left unmatched: 2. In DNA, the CDR3 is TGTGCCAGCAGCCCGGGGGGGAACTCCTACAATGAGCAGTTCTTC. Encoded protein: CASSPGGNSYNEQFF.

V gene TRBV6-6 combines with J gene TRBJ1-3; a weak D match, TRBD1 (5 bases). The CDR3 covers 16 residues. CDR1 is MNHNY, CDR2 SVGAGI, per germline (reference sequence). V lost 7 bases and J lost 4, with 20 bases in between. The CDR3 DNA sequence: TGTGCCAGCACCCAGGGTTTACGCACAGGCGGAAACACCATATATTTT. Translated, it gives CASTQGLRTGGNTIYF.

There are a few counts of this clone. This rearrangement joins TRBV12-3 or TRBV12-4 to TRBJ1-1; maybe TRBD1 (6 bases). CDR3 length: 13 amino acids. The V end lost 5 bases, the J end lost 7 bases, and 14 bases lay between the germline ends. CDR3 region: CASSAGTWDEAFF. The CDR3, as DNA: TGTGCCAGCAGTGCCGGGACATGGGATGAAGCTTTCTTT.

The rearrangement uses TRBV19 and TRBJ1-6; weak D call: TRBD1 (6 bases). The CDR3 runs to 16 residues. Trimming pared 6 bases from V and 1 base from J, leaving 13 bases between. Germline V gives CDR1 LNHDA, CDR2 SQIVND (reference sequence). CDR3 loop: CASSPTGGSYNSPLHF. In nucleotides, the CDR3 is TGTGCCAGTAGCCCGACAGGAGGATCCTATAATTCACCCCTCCACTTT.

The gene calls are TRBV20-1 and TRBJ2-7, with D perhaps matching TRBD2 (5 bases). The CDR3 has 13 amino acids. V gave up 3 bases and J gave up 1 base, with 10 bases separating them. The germline V gene encodes CDR1 DFQATT and CDR2 SNEGSKA (reference sequence). DNA for the CDR3: TGCAGTGCTAGTGGGCGGGCATCCTACGAGCAGTACTTC. Translation gives CSASGRASYEQYF.

This chain connects TRBV30 to TRBJ1-2; D might be TRBD1 (6 bases). There are 12 residues in the CDR3. The germline V gene has CDR1 GTSNPN and CDR2 SVGIG (reference sequence). Trimming removed 0 bases from V and 7 bases from J, with 9 bases in between. CDR3 amino acids: CAWSVGGSGYTF. Written as DNA, the CDR3 is TGTGCCTGGAGTGTAGGGGGAAGTGGCTACACCTTC.

The V and J genes are TRBV28 and TRBJ1-2, with TRBD1 matching over 11 bases. The CDR3 length is 16 residues. Losses at the gene ends were 1 base for V and 5 bases for J; bases not matched to a gene: 6. Germline V gene data show CDR1 as MDHEN and CDR2 as SYDVKM. CDR3 DNA sequence: TGTGCCAGCAGTTTATACGCGGACAGGGGGCGTTATGGCTACACCTTC. It yields the protein CASSLYADRGRYGYTF.

The chain's CDR3 is CASSLLRGPNTEAFF. In DNA form, the CDR3 reads TGTGCCAGCAGCTTACTTCGGGGTCCGAACACTGAAGCTTTCTTT. The chain joins TRBV11-2 to TRBJ1-1; D is unclear. V shed 2 bases and J shed 1 base, with 11 bases lying between them. The germline CDR1 and CDR2 sequences are SGHAT and FQNNGV. The CDR3 loop spans 15 amino acids.

This clone was counted a few times. The chain carries TRBV18 and TRBJ2-1; 7 nucleotides line up with TRBD1. CDR1 and CDR2 (germline): KGHSH, LQKENI. Unmatched junction bases numbered 7, after V lost 8 bases and J lost 3 bases. The CDR3 covers 14 residues. The CDR3 coding sequence is TGTGCCAGCACGTCCGGGACAGACTACAATGAGCAGTTCTTC. Amino acids: CASTSGTDYNEQFF.

The V gene is TRBV6-6, the J gene TRBJ1-2; the D is unclear. V lost 8 bases, J lost 8 bases, and 12 bases lay in between. The CDR3 sequence is 11 residues long. CDR1 is MNHNY, CDR2 SVGAGI, per germline (reference sequence). The CDR3 loop is CASSGAAGYTF. In nucleotides, the CDR3 is TGTGCCAGCTCCGGAGCCGCGGGCTACACCTTC.

The J gene is TRBJ1-2, the V gene TRBV5-1; no firm D call. V was trimmed by 1 base and J by 1 base, leaving 11 bases between them. The CDR3 extends over 15 amino acids. The germline gives CDR1 SGHRS, CDR2 YFSETQ. CDR3: CASSLRPGNNYGYTF. CDR3 DNA sequence: TGCGCCAGCAGCTTGAGACCGGGGAATAACTATGGCTACACCTTC. The whole variable domain, remainder taken from reference TRBV5-1 and TRBJ1-2, is KAGVTQTPRYLIKTRGQQVTLSCSPISGHRSVSWYQQTPGQGLQFLFEYFSETQRNKGNFPGRFSGRQFSNSRSEMNVSTLELGDSALYLCASSLRPGNNYGYTFGSGTRLTVV.

This chain uses TRBV2 with TRBJ2-6, with D perhaps TRBD1 (6 bases). The germline V gene encodes CDR1 SNHLY and CDR2 FYNNEI. The CDR3 loop spans 17 amino acids. V was cut by 8 bases and J by 0 bases, with 17 bases left in between. The CDR3 loop reads CASQGSYFYSGANVLTF. The CDR3 DNA reads as TGTGCCAGCCAGGGGTCCTATTTCTACTCTGGGGCCAACGTCCTGACTTTC.